The 22 T cell receptor beta chains presented below share a single source sample, sequenced in a study of T cell responses to AZD1222 COVID-19 vaccine. Only in-frame clones appear in the TCRdb table, and some are missing; sequencing was by immunoSEQ multiplex PCR. Among 150,000 or so clones, approximately 85% were seen once, and the ten largest hold about 4%. Sequenced here: peripheral blood, sampled on day 0 of MenACWY control vaccination. Receptors originate from an adult in good health.

The table lists this clone with a count of one. The chain combines TRBV5-6 with TRBJ2-1; D not certain. The CDR3 is 12 residues long. Deletions cut 4 bases from V and 0 bases from J, with 2 bases between. CDR1 SGHDT and CDR2 YYEEEE come from the germline V gene. CDR3 nucleotides: TGTGCCAGCAGCCTCTCCTACAATGAGCAGTTCTTC. This gives the protein CASSLSYNEQFF.

V usage is TRBV6-5 and J usage is TRBJ1-5; D is perhaps TRBD1 (6 bases). CDR3 length: 15 residues. Trimming took off 1 base at V and 11 bases at J, with 18 bases between the two ends. CDR1 and CDR2 from the germline V gene are MNHEY and SVGAGI. The chain's CDR3 is CASSYLQGSPVAQHF. The CDR3 region has the DNA TGTGCCAGCAGTTACTTACAGGGATCCCCAGTAGCCCAGCATTTT.

The V gene is TRBV5-1, the J gene TRBJ1-1; D is ambiguous. V gave up 2 bases and J gave up 4 bases, with 9 bases separating them. Germline CDR1 is SGHRS and CDR2 is YFSETQ. The CDR3 is made up of 13 amino acids. CDR3 sequence: CASSLGSTTEAFF. The CDR3 DNA follows: TGCGCCAGCAGCTTAGGGAGTACCACTGAAGCTTTCTTT.

The V and J genes are TRBV6-1 and TRBJ1-2; tentatively, D is TRBD1 (5 bases). This CDR3 region has 16 residues. Germline values: CDR1 MNHNS, CDR2 SASEGT. V lost 4 bases and J 4 bases, leaving 19 bases between the germline ends. CDR3 region: CASSAVGRGGTYGYTF. DNA of the CDR3: TGTGCCAGCAGTGCAGTGGGAAGGGGAGGAACCTATGGCTACACCTTC.

J is TRBJ1-2 and V is TRBV15, with D unclear. Germline lookup yields CDR1 LNHNV and CDR2 YYDKDF (reference sequence). Trimming removed 1 base from V and 3 bases from J, with 15 bases in between. The CDR3 extends over 16 amino acids. The CDR3 region is CATSRGIGINDYGYTF. CDR3 DNA sequence: TGTGCCACCAGCAGAGGTATTGGGATAAACGACTATGGCTACACCTTC.

The rearrangement links TRBV7-2 to TRBJ1-5; possibly TRBD1 for D (5 bases). The CDR3 is made up of 13 amino acids. Per the germline V gene, CDR1 is SGHTA and CDR2 is FQGNSA. V was shortened by 5 bases and J by 6 bases, with 11 bases between the two germline ends. The CDR3 nucleotides read TGTGCCAGCAGCCGACAGTTGGCTCAGCCCCAGCATTTT. It is translated as CASSRQLAQPQHF.

This clone was seen a few times. The CDR3 bases are TGCGCCAGCAGCTTGGCTGAGGGCTTGGGTAATTCACCCCTCCACTTT. It translates to CASSLAEGLGNSPLHF. The chain is built from TRBV5-1 and TRBJ1-6, with unresolved D. CDR1 is SGHRS and CDR2 is YFSETQ in the germline V gene. Trimming stripped 0 bases from V and 6 bases from J, with 13 bases between. The CDR3 extends over 16 amino acids.

J is TRBJ1-1 and V is TRBV6-5; D gene ambiguous. Germline assignment: CDR1 MNHEY and CDR2 SVGAGI. The CDR3 totals 16 residues. V lost 2 bases and J 5 bases, leaving 18 bases between the germline ends. The CDR3 is CASSYGLTTGRTEAFF. CDR3 coding DNA: TGTGCCAGCAGTTACGGGCTCACGACGGGAAGGACTGAAGCTTTCTTT.

The chain links TRBV5-4 to TRBJ2-2; a possible D gene is TRBD1 (6 bases). The CDR3 loop spans 16 amino acids. Germline CDR1 is SGHNT and CDR2 is YYREEE (reference sequence). V was cut by 2 bases and J by 0 bases, with 11 bases left in between. Here the CDR3 reads CASSFGQGPNTGELFF. Written as DNA, the CDR3 is TGTGCCAGCAGCTTCGGGCAGGGGCCGAACACCGGGGAGCTGTTTTTT.

The rearrangement links TRBV10-2 to TRBJ2-1, with TRBD2 matching over 11 bases. The ends lost 6 bases at V and 8 bases at J; junction bases unmatched: 9. The CDR3 runs to 15 residues. CDR1 is WSHSY, CDR2 SAAADI, per germline. CDR3 sequence reads: CASSVTSGGGDEQFF. In nucleotides, the CDR3 is TGCGCCAGCAGCGTCACTAGCGGGGGAGGAGATGAGCAGTTCTTC.

The V gene is TRBV5-1, the J gene TRBJ2-3; 11 bases agree with TRBD2. V was pared by 4 bases and J by 7 bases, with 11 bases of the junction left unmatched. Germline V gene sequence: CDR1 SGHRS, CDR2 YFSETQ. This CDR3 comprises 16 residues. This chain's CDR3 is CASSPSKTSGVNTQYF. The DNA of the CDR3 is TGCGCCAGCAGCCCAAGTAAGACTAGCGGGGTAAATACGCAGTATTTT.

This chain joins TRBV19 and TRBJ1-5, with D maybe TRBD1 (5 bases). The CDR3 sequence is 16 residues long. Germline V gene lookup returns CDR1 LNHDA and CDR2 SQIVND (reference sequence). Trimming shortened V by 9 bases and J by 2 bases, and 20 bases separated the two germline ends. The CDR3 DNA follows: TGTGCCAGAACCAAAACGGCGGGGGTCGGCAATCAGCCCCAGCATTTT. Translated: CARTKTAGVGNQPQHF.

V gene TRBV3-1 (or the pseudogene TRBV3-2) combines with J gene TRBJ1-6; D is undetermined. Trimming shortened V by 0 bases and J by 14 bases, and 14 bases separated the two germline ends. The CDR3 runs to 14 residues. CDR1 and CDR2 from the germline V gene are LGHDT and YNNKEL (reference sequence). The CDR3 sequence is CASSQDGSQSALHF. The CDR3 DNA reads as TGTGCCAGCAGCCAAGACGGTTCCCAGTCGGCCCTCCACTTT.

The chain has TRBV6-1 and TRBJ1-2; D gene ambiguous. The CDR3 is 12 amino acids. CDR1 MNHNS and CDR2 SASEGT come from the germline V gene. V dropped 7 bases and J dropped 7 bases, with 13 bases sitting between them. For the CDR3, the DNA is TGTGCCAGCACCCACAGCGGGGTTGGCTACACCTTC. Protein product: CASTHSGVGYTF.

This chain joins TRBV5-1 and TRBJ1-2; TRBD1 is a possible D gene (6 bases). CDR3 length: 12 residues. CDR1 is SGHRS, CDR2 YFSETQ, per germline. The germline V and J ends were trimmed by 4 bases and 8 bases, with 12 bases remaining between them. Here the CDR3 reads CASSPEGVGYTF. The DNA of the CDR3 is TGCGCCAGCAGCCCCGAGGGGGTCGGCTACACCTTC.

The chain carries TRBV19 and TRBJ2-7; 8 nucleotides align to TRBD2. The CDR3 runs 14 residues. CDR1 LNHDA and CDR2 SQIVND come from the germline V gene (reference sequence). With V trimmed by 7 bases and J by 0 bases, 5 bases remained unmatched. CDR3 in amino acids: CASMTGGSSYEQYV. For the CDR3, the DNA is TGTGCCAGTATGACGGGGGGGAGCTCCTACGAGCAGTACGTC.

The DNA for the CDR3 is TGTGCCAGCAGTGAAGCGGGACATCGGGGTGGTAGTGGCTACACCTTC. It encodes CASSEAGHRGGSGYTF. The chain carries TRBV6-1 and TRBJ1-2, with TRBD1 as a possible D gene (6 bases). V was shortened by 0 bases and J by 7 bases, with 18 bases between the two germline ends. Germline values: CDR1 MNHNS, CDR2 SASEGT. The length of the CDR3 is 16 residues.

The V and J genes are TRBV10-3 and TRBJ1-4; 7 nucleotides align to TRBD1. With V trimmed by 0 bases and J by 8 bases, 6 bases remained unmatched. This CDR3 has 15 amino acids. In germline, CDR1 is ENHRY, CDR2 SYGVKD. CDR3 in DNA: TGTGCCATCAGTGAGTCTCCAGGGGGGGGAGAAAAACTGTTTTTT. Amino acid sequence: CAISESPGGGEKLFF.

This sequence joins TRBV19 and TRBJ1-4; D remains ambiguous. Trimming stripped 6 bases from V and 11 bases from J, with 16 bases between. Germline V gene data show CDR1 as LNHDA and CDR2 as SQIVND (reference sequence). The CDR3 covers 13 residues. CDR3 in amino acids: CASSPARAGKLFF. Here the CDR3 DNA reads TGTGCCAGTAGCCCGGCTCGGGCGGGGAAACTGTTTTTT.

The J gene is TRBJ2-6, the V gene TRBV19; 7 bases map to TRBD1. CDR1 LNHDA and CDR2 SQIVND come from the germline V gene (reference sequence). The CDR3 contains 21 residues. With V trimmed by 0 bases and J by 1 base, 15 bases remained unmatched. The CDR3 nucleotides read TGTGCCAGTAGTATAGAGAGAGGGTGGGGACAGAATAGGTCTGGGGCCAACGTCCTGACTTTC. Translating it yields CASSIERGWGQNRSGANVLTF.

Turning to this clone: This may arise from a read error, as a much more abundant clone is one base away. V is TRBV11-2 and J is TRBJ1-1; the D is unclear. V lost 1 base and J lost 0, with 6 bases in between. Per the germline V gene, CDR1 is SGHAT and CDR2 is FQNNGV. The CDR3 totals 14 residues. The CDR3 region is CASSLGTVNTEAFF. CDR3 DNA sequence: TGTGCCAGCAGCTTAGGGACGGTGAACACTGAAGCTTTCTTT.

The rearrangement uses TRBV2 and TRBJ1-2; 10 nucleotides agree with TRBD1. Germline lookup yields CDR1 SNHLY and CDR2 FYNNEI. This CDR3 has 11 residues. Unmatched junction bases numbered 2, after V lost 4 bases and J lost 12 bases. The CDR3 region has the DNA TGTGCCAGCAGTGTGACAGGGGGCCACACCTTC. It is translated as CASSVTGGHTF.